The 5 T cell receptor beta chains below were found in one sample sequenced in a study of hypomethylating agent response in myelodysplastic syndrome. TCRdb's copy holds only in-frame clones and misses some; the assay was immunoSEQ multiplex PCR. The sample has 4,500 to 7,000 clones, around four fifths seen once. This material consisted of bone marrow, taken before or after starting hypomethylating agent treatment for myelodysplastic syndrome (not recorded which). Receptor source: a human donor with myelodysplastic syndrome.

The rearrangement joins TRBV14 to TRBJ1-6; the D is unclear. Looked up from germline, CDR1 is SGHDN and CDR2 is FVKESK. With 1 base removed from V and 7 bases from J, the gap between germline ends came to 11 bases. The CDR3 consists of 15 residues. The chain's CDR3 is CASSQVSFQNSPLHF. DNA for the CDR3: TGTGCCAGCAGCCAAGTGTCGTTCCAAAATTCACCCCTCCACTTT.

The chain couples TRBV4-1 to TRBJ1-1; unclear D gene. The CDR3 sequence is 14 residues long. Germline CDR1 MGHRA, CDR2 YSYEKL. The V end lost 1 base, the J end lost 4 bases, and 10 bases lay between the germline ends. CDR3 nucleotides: TGCGCCAGCAGCCAAGGGCTAGCCCTCACTGAAGCTTTCTTT. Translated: CASSQGLALTEAFF.

The CDR3 loop is CASSPHTVMNTEAFF. The CDR3 bases are TGTGCCAGCTCACCACATACAGTCATGAACACTGAAGCTTTCTTT. The chain employs TRBV18 and TRBJ1-1; the D is unclear. Germline CDR1 and CDR2: KGHSH and LQKENI. With 1 base removed from V and 0 bases from J, the gap between germline ends came to 9 bases. CDR3 size: 15 residues.

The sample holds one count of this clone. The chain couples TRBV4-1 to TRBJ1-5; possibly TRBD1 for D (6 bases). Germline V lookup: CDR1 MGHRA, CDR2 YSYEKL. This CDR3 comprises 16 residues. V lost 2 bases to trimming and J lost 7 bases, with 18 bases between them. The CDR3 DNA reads TGCGCCAGCAGCCAAAACACAGGGATAATTTTGCAGCCCCAGCATTTT. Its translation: CASSQNTGIILQPQHF.

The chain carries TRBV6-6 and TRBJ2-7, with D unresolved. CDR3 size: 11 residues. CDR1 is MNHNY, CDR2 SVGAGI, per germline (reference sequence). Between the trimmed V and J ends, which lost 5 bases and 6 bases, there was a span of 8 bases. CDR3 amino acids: CASSSEFEQYF. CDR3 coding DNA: TGTGCCAGCAGTAGCGAGTTCGAGCAGTACTTC.